Described below is a single T cell receptor (beta chain) sequence and its context. Its antigen is currently unknown. This table comes from immunoSEQ multiplex PCR, and its TCRdb copy is limited to in-frame clones, with some not included. The sample records tens of thousands of clones, around 90% being singletons. Noted time point: newly diagnosed, previously untreated cHL patient sample. Newly diagnosed classical Hodgkin lymphoma PBMCs, still untreated, provided the comparison samples. The sample is drawn from a study of PD-1 blockade in classical Hodgkin lymphoma. Broader study findings: What drove the repertoire differences, possibly disease activity or prior therapy, has not been defined. Diminished baseline TCR diversity has been reported in newly diagnosed patients relative to healthy donors.

The sequence derives from a human donor with classical Hodgkin lymphoma. The sequencing input was peripheral blood mononuclear cells (PBMCs).

CDR3 coding DNA: TGTGCCAGCAGCTTTGAGGGGCCGCAAGAGACCCAGTACTTC. It specifies CASSFEGPQETQYF. The chain uses TRBV5-4 and TRBJ2-5; possibly TRBD1 or TRBD2 for D (5 bases each). CDR1 is SGHNT and CDR2 is YYREEE in the germline V gene (reference sequence). Trimming took off 2 bases at V and 2 bases at J, with 10 bases between the two ends. The CDR3 loop spans 14 amino acids.